One sample yielded the 28 T cell receptor beta chains listed below, sequenced in a study of CD8+ T cells in alopecia areata. RNA extraction was followed by reverse transcription into cDNA, which acted as the sequencing template. Assay used: immunoSEQ multiplex PCR; TCRdb lists only in-frame clones, some missing. Among hundreds of thousands of clones, about three fifths were seen once, and the ten largest hold about 0.88%. This sample's treatment: oral pan-JAK inhibitor, 5-10 mg twice daily. Material: CD4+ T cells sorted from blood, obtained at week 52, from a patient treated with tofacitinib. The receptors were sampled from a human donor with alopecia areata.

This clone was seen only once. The V gene is TRBV29-1, the J gene TRBJ1-4, with no clear D. Trimming stripped 4 bases from V and 11 bases from J, with 14 bases between. The CDR3 is 12 amino acids. Germline V gives CDR1 SQVTM, CDR2 ANQGSEA. DNA for the CDR3: TGCAGCGTTGGTCTGGACGGAGGGAAACTGTTTTTT. Protein sequence: CSVGLDGGKLFF.

This sequence joins TRBV19 and TRBJ1-5, with D possibly matching TRBD1 (6 bases). Trimming stripped 1 base from V and 9 bases from J, with 7 bases between. Germline assignment: CDR1 LNHDA and CDR2 SQIVND (reference sequence). The CDR3 covers 12 residues. DNA of the CDR3: TGTGCCAGTAGTATAGTGGACAGGCCCCAGCATTTT. This gives the protein CASSIVDRPQHF.

This clone was seen more than once but under ten times. The CDR3 is CASRLAAFNEQFF. CDR3 nucleotide sequence: TGTGCCAGTAGACTAGCGGCCTTTAATGAGCAGTTCTTC. The gene calls are TRBV6-5 and TRBJ2-1, with TRBD2 matching 9 bases. The germline gives CDR1 MNHEY, CDR2 SVGAGI. CDR3 length: 13 amino acids. J gave up 7 bases and V 9 bases, and 7 bases lay outside the gene matches.

The rearrangement joins TRBV4-2 to TRBJ2-5; 14 nucleotides match TRBD2. The CDR3 loop spans 17 amino acids. Per germline, CDR1 LGHNA and CDR2 YNFKEQ. Trimming took 1 base from V and 0 from J; bases not matched to a gene: 1. For the CDR3, the DNA is TGTGCCAGCAGCCAAGGACTAGCGGGGGGGTACCAAGAGACCCAGTACTTC. The encoded protein is CASSQGLAGGYQETQYF.

The rearrangement joins TRBV5-4 to TRBJ2-6; D is unresolved. Between the trimmed V and J ends, which lost 4 bases and 1 base, there was a span of 6 bases. Germline CDR1 reads SGHNT; CDR2 reads YYREEE (reference sequence). This CDR3 is built from 14 residues. This chain's CDR3 is CASSQESGANVLTF. The CDR3 DNA is TGTGCCAGCAGCCAGGAGTCTGGGGCCAACGTCCTGACTTTC.

This clone turned up a few times. The CDR3 nucleotides read TGTGCCAGCAGTTTACAGGGTGGCACCGGGGAGCTGTTTTTT. It codes for CASSLQGGTGELFF. This chain connects TRBV6-5 to TRBJ2-2; the D gene is possibly TRBD1 (6 bases). Germline CDR1 is MNHEY and CDR2 is SVGAGI. The V and J ends lost 4 bases and 4 bases respectively, with 10 bases between them. The CDR3 contains 14 residues.

This chain joins TRBV30 and TRBJ1-3; D is unclear. Per germline, CDR1 GTSNPN and CDR2 SVGIG (reference sequence). The ends were cut back, 0 bases at V and 0 bases at J, with 9 bases in the middle. The CDR3 extends over 15 amino acids. The CDR3 DNA reads as TGTGCCTGGAGTGTTAGGGCGAACTCTGGAAACACCATATATTTT. Translation: CAWSVRANSGNTIYF.

This clone appeared a few times. The rearrangement joins TRBV20-1 to TRBJ1-1, with 8 positions matching TRBD1. Germline assignment: CDR1 DFQATT and CDR2 SNEGSKA (reference sequence). CDR3 length: 11 residues. Trimming took 4 bases from V and 7 from J; bases not matched to a gene: 2. This chain's CDR3 is CSAKDRVEAFF. The DNA of the CDR3 is TGCAGTGCTAAGGACAGGGTTGAAGCTTTCTTT.

The V and J genes are TRBV5-1 and TRBJ1-5; weak D call: TRBD1 (6 bases). Germline lookup yields CDR1 SGHRS and CDR2 YFSETQ. Trimming removed 4 bases at V and 3 bases at J, with 11 bases between. This CDR3 is 14 amino acids long. The CDR3 loop reads CASSDGTPNQPQHF. DNA of the CDR3: TGCGCCAGCAGCGATGGGACACCCAATCAGCCCCAGCATTTT.

CDR3 nucleotides: TGCAGTGCCCCAACAGGCTATGGCTACACCTTC. It translates to CSAPTGYGYTF. The gene calls are TRBV20-1 and TRBJ1-2; possibly TRBD1 for D (5 bases). The V gene lost 6 bases and the J gene lost 4 bases, with 9 bases spanning the gap. The CDR3 sequence is 11 residues long. The germline V gene encodes CDR1 DFQATT and CDR2 SNEGSKA (reference sequence).

The V and J genes are TRBV5-4 and TRBJ2-1; D is uncertain. Trimming stripped 0 bases from V and 4 bases from J, with 11 bases between. CDR1 is SGHNT, CDR2 YYREEE, per germline (reference sequence). This CDR3 contains 15 residues. CDR3 residues: CASSLEAGRYNEQFF. In nucleotides, the CDR3 is TGTGCCAGCAGCTTGGAGGCAGGTCGATACAATGAGCAGTTCTTC. Variable domain in full (rest from reference TRBV5-4 and TRBJ2-1): ETGVTQSPTHLIKTRGQQVTLRCSSQSGHNTVSWYQQALGQGPQFIFQYYREEENGRGNFPPRFSGLQFPNYSSELNVNALELDDSALYLCASSLEAGRYNEQFFGPGTRLTVL.

V and J are TRBV12-5 and TRBJ1-5; D is possibly TRBD1 (6 bases). Trimming left V 6 bases short and J 5 bases short, with 14 bases between. The CDR3 runs 14 residues. Germline V gives CDR1 LGHNT, CDR2 FRNRAP. This chain's CDR3 is CASGYSNRDQPQHF. The CDR3 nucleotides are TGTGCTAGTGGCTATTCTAACAGGGATCAGCCCCAGCATTTT.

The V gene is TRBV27, the J gene TRBJ1-2; no reliable D call. Deletions cut 0 bases from V and 4 bases from J, with 12 bases between. This CDR3 is built from 15 residues. Germline V gene lookup returns CDR1 MNHEY and CDR2 SMNVEV (reference sequence). The CDR3 bases are TGTGCCAGCAGTTTATCAGTGGGTAACCCCTATGGCTACACCTTC. Translation gives CASSLSVGNPYGYTF.

The chain carries TRBV30 and TRBJ1-1; D is unresolved. CDR1 GTSNPN and CDR2 SVGIG come from the germline V gene (reference sequence). CDR3 size: 14 residues. Trimming removed 1 base at V and 5 bases at J, with 14 bases between. The CDR3 DNA follows: TGTGCCTGGAGTGAATGGGCAGGCATGACTGAAGCTTTCTTT. Its translation: CAWSEWAGMTEAFF.

This clone has a single count. The V gene is TRBV30, the J gene TRBJ1-2; D gene unclear. The CDR3 extends over 13 amino acids. Trimming left V 1 base short and J 0 bases short, with 6 bases between. Per germline, CDR1 GTSNPN and CDR2 SVGIG (reference sequence). The CDR3 DNA reads TGTGCCTGGAGTGACAGTACTAACTATGGCTACACCTTC. It specifies CAWSDSTNYGYTF.

CDR3: CASSRGTQGVYEQYF. DNA of the CDR3: TGTGCCAGCAGTCGAGGGACTCAGGGAGTATACGAGCAGTACTTC. The chain uses TRBV4-2 and TRBJ2-7, with D possibly matching TRBD2 (6 bases). The CDR3 extends over 15 amino acids. Germline V gives CDR1 LGHNA, CDR2 YNFKEQ. V lost 6 bases to trimming and J lost 4 bases, with 19 bases between them.

This clone occurred a few times. The rearrangement joins TRBV7-3 to TRBJ2-2; D uncertain. The V end lost 5 bases, the J end lost 5 bases, and 15 bases lay between the germline ends. Germline V lookup: CDR1 SGHTA, CDR2 FQGTGA. This CDR3 has 15 residues. In DNA, the CDR3 is TGTGCCAGCAGCGCGCGACAATTGGGGACCGGGGAGCTGTTTTTT. Protein sequence: CASSARQLGTGELFF.

The chain joins TRBV29-1 to TRBJ2-3; tentatively, D is TRBD1 or TRBD2 (6 bases each). The CDR3 is made up of 14 amino acids. The V end was cut by 0 bases, the J end by 2 bases, with 9 bases between. CDR1 is SQVTM and CDR2 is ANQGSEA in the germline V gene. Here the CDR3 reads CSVEDRGPTDTQYF. CDR3 DNA sequence: TGCAGCGTTGAAGACCGGGGGCCCACAGATACGCAGTATTTT.

This chain joins TRBV2 and TRBJ2-3, with D perhaps being TRBD1 or TRBD2 (5 bases each). This CDR3 contains 14 residues. Trimming cost V 8 bases and J 2 bases, with 14 bases left between them. Per the germline V gene, CDR1 is SNHLY and CDR2 is FYNNEI. The CDR3 here is CASGTWTPTDTQYF. CDR3 sequence (DNA): TGTGCCAGCGGGACGTGGACTCCCACAGATACGCAGTATTTT. Variable domain in full (rest from reference TRBV2 and TRBJ2-3): EPEVTQTPSHQVTQMGQEVILRCVPISNHLYFYWYRQILGQKVEFLVSFYNNEISEKSEIFDDQFSVERPDGSNFTLKIRSTKLEDSAMYFCASGTWTPTDTQYFGPGTRLTVL.

In this sample, this clone turned up a few times. The chain carries TRBV29-1 and TRBJ2-2; maybe TRBD1 (6 bases). The V and J ends lost 7 bases and 6 bases respectively, with 9 bases between them. The CDR3 is made up of 11 amino acids. Germline values: CDR1 SQVTM, CDR2 ANQGSEA. CDR3 region: CSGDRSGELFF. In nucleotides, the CDR3 is TGCAGCGGTGACAGGTCCGGGGAGCTGTTTTTT.

The chain has TRBV5-6 and TRBJ1-5; D unclear. This CDR3 contains 13 residues. V was pared by 1 base and J by 2 bases, with 4 bases between. Germline loops: CDR1 SGHDT, CDR2 YYEEEE. CDR3 DNA sequence: TGTGCCAGCAGCTTGCTCGGCAATCAGCCCCAGCATTTT. It is translated as CASSLLGNQPQHF.

The chain recombines TRBV7-9 with TRBJ1-1; D remains unclear. Germline CDR1 is SEHNR and CDR2 is FQNEAQ (reference sequence). V lost 4 bases and J lost 11, with 14 bases in between. This CDR3 has 12 amino acids. The CDR3 region is CASSSPPMWAFF. In DNA, the CDR3 is TGTGCCAGCAGCTCTCCTCCGATGTGGGCTTTCTTT.

The chain joins TRBV5-1 to TRBJ2-7; possible D gene TRBD2, 6 bases. From germline, CDR1 is SGHRS and CDR2 YFSETQ. Trimming shortened V by 4 bases and J by 0 bases, and 11 bases separated the two germline ends. The CDR3 loop spans 14 amino acids. The CDR3 protein is CASSPRGNSYEQYF. CDR3 in DNA: TGCGCCAGCAGCCCCCGGGGGAACTCCTACGAGCAGTACTTC.

There are many counts of this clone. V usage is TRBV5-1 and J usage is TRBJ2-1; 8 nucleotides align to TRBD1. V shed 0 bases, J shed 6 bases, and the junction held 5 bases outside the gene matches. Germline V gives CDR1 SGHRS, CDR2 YFSETQ. This CDR3 region has 15 residues. Written as DNA, the CDR3 is TGCGCCAGCAGCTTGGGGACAGGGATAGCCAATGAGCAGTTCTTC. This codes for CASSLGTGIANEQFF.

This sequence joins TRBV29-1 and TRBJ2-3; TRBD1 is a possible D gene (6 bases). V lost 8 bases and J lost 2, with 11 bases in between. Looked up from germline, CDR1 is SQVTM and CDR2 is ANQGSEA. The CDR3 has 12 amino acids. The CDR3 reads CSTGSATDTQYF. CDR3 nucleotide sequence: TGCAGCACAGGGTCAGCCACAGATACGCAGTATTTT.

The V gene is TRBV18, the J gene TRBJ1-4, with unresolved D. Germline CDR1 reads KGHSH; CDR2 reads LQKENI. V shed 6 bases and J shed 6 bases, with 17 bases lying between them. The CDR3 has 15 amino acids. The CDR3, as DNA: TGTGCCAGCTCTGTCCGGTGGTCCCGGGATGAAAAACTGTTTTTT. Translation: CASSVRWSRDEKLFF. Variable domain in full (rest from reference TRBV18 and TRBJ1-4): NAGVMQNPRHLVRRRGQEARLRCSPMKGHSHVYWYRQLPEEGLKFMVYLQKENIIDESGMPKERFSAEFPKEGPSILRIQQVVRGDSAAYFCASSVRWSRDEKLFFGSGTQLSVL.

This clone was counted only a few times. CDR3 residues: CASSVGAVRGTEAFF. The CDR3 coding sequence is TGTGCCAGCAGCGTAGGGGCAGTCAGGGGCACTGAAGCTTTCTTT. This chain connects TRBV9 to TRBJ1-1; possible D gene TRBD1, 6 bases. CDR1 SGDLS and CDR2 YYNGEE come from the germline V gene. V was trimmed by 0 bases and J by 4 bases, leaving 13 bases between them. CDR3 size: 15 residues.

This clone was observed a few times. This chain's CDR3 is CASSPQQETQYF. The CDR3 DNA is TGTGCCAGCTCACCACAGCAAGAGACCCAGTACTTC. The genes are TRBV18 and TRBJ2-5, with D uncertain. V lost 1 base and J lost 2, with 2 bases in between. CDR1 and CDR2 (germline): KGHSH, LQKENI. This CDR3 contains 12 residues.